Listed here is a single T cell receptor beta chain. Its antigen is currently unknown. This CDR3 comprises 13 residues. The germline V gene encodes CDR1 SEHNR and CDR2 FQNEAQ (reference sequence). V gave up 4 bases and J gave up 8 bases, with 12 bases separating them. Using a J-beta primer mix together with a sample-barcoded 5' primer, a second PCR was run for about 6 to 11 cycles. TCRdb ran MiXCR on the 5' RACE reads and lists one entry per CDR3 protein. The repertoire holds fewer than 950,000 distinct CDR3 sequences, with under 40% as singletons. The record originates from a study of blood T cells in healthy people across ages. Study conclusions and caveats: PBMCs were not sorted, which prevented a conclusive comparison of naive versus antigen-experienced cells.

Donors each provided approximately 9.6 milliliters of peripheral blood. In each sample, at least 7 million PBMCs were isolated. Sequenced sample: blood. The TCR sequence derives from a man younger than 35 in good health. The J gene is TRBJ2-1, the V gene TRBV7-9; D is perhaps TRBD1 or TRBD2 (5 bases each). The CDR3: CASSSAGAYEQFF. Written as DNA, the CDR3 is TGTGCCAGCAGCTCCGCCGGGGCCTATGAGCAGTTCTTC.